Following are 9 T cell receptor beta chains from one sample sequenced in a study of T cells in Graves' hyperthyroidism and ophthalmopathy (dated by TCRdb to the late 2010s). The library relied on multiplex PCR. Sequencing was performed on an Illumina HiSeq 2000. Amplification of TCR beta CDR3 regions was carried out from RNA transcripts. A first-round RT-PCR of the TCR CDR3 used the HTBI primer set with the Qiagen OneStep RT-PCR kit. TCRdb took the public reads, trimmed them with fastp at Q25, ran MiXCR for clone calling and kept in-frame beta chains. Each entry is one CDR3 protein sequence, shown with its most common DNA and genes. The sample has hundreds of thousands of distinct CDR3 sequences on record, roughly 14% of them singletons. The ten most abundant clones make up 13% of the sample. Input material: blood. The origin of the receptors is a young man with Graves' ophthalmopathy.

This clonotype was counted many times. This CDR3 reads CSARDTSSYEQYF. In DNA, the CDR3 is TGCAGTGCTAGAGACACGAGCTCCTACGAGCAGTACTTC. J is TRBJ2-7 and V is TRBV20-1, with D unresolved. CDR3 length: 13 residues. Germline loops: CDR1 DFQATT, CDR2 SNEGSKA (reference sequence). Deletions cut 0 bases from V and 0 bases from J, with 6 bases between.

V and J are TRBV7-3 and TRBJ2-6; 8 bases map to TRBD2. The germline CDR1 and CDR2 sequences are SGHTA and FQGTGA. CDR3 size: 17 residues. The J segment lost 2 bases and the V segment lost 5 bases, leaving 8 bases of the junction unmatched. Written as DNA, the CDR3 is TGTGCCAGCAGCCCCCGGGAGGGTACACCTGGGGCCAACGTCCTGACTTTC. Amino acids: CASSPREGTPGANVLTF. Drawing the rest from reference TRBV7-3 and TRBJ2-6, the complete variable domain is GAGVSQTPSNKVTEKGKYVELRCDPISGHTALYWYRQSLGQGPEFLIYFQGTGAADDSGLPNDRFFAVRPEGSVSTLKIQRTERGDSAVYLCASSPREGTPGANVLTFGAGSRLTVL.

This chain joins TRBV19 and TRBJ1-2, with TRBD1 identical over 9 bases. Germline V gene sequence: CDR1 LNHDA, CDR2 SQIVND (reference sequence). The ends lost 4 bases at V and 2 bases at J; junction bases unmatched: 11. The CDR3 sequence is 17 residues long. The CDR3 coding sequence is TGTGCCAGTAGTACTGGGACAGGGTGGAGAAAGAACTATGGCTACACCTTC. Its protein is CASSTGTGWRKNYGYTF.

At least ten counts were recorded for this clonotype. This chain connects TRBV12-3 or TRBV12-4 to TRBJ1-1, with unresolved D. The CDR3 length is 13 residues. Trimming shortened V by 6 bases and J by 4 bases, and 12 bases separated the two germline ends. The CDR3 sequence is CASRSPRRTEAFF. The CDR3 DNA is TGTGCCAGCAGATCACCGAGGCGCACTGAAGCTTTCTTT.

Worth noting for this clonotype: This sequence may be a read error, since a much larger clone differs from it by one base. The V gene is TRBV12-3 or TRBV12-4, the J gene TRBJ1-4; TRBD1 matches at 10 bases. The CDR3 runs to 14 residues. The CDR3 coding sequence is TGTGCCAGCAGTTTGGGACAGGGGAGTGAAAAACCGTTTTTT. Amino acids: CASSLGQGSEKPFF.

This clonotype has only a few counts. The chain combines TRBV11-2 with TRBJ2-3; D perhaps matches TRBD2 (7 bases). This CDR3 has 19 residues. Trimming stripped 0 bases from V and 2 bases from J, with 21 bases between. Germline loops: CDR1 SGHAT, CDR2 FQNNGV. CDR3 region: CASSLEGIFAGALTDTQYF. CDR3 coding DNA: TGTGCCAGCAGCTTAGAAGGTATTTTCGCGGGGGCTCTCACAGATACGCAGTATTTT.

Concerning this clonotype itself: Since a much larger clone is just one base distant, this may be a read error. Without the conserved terminal phenylalanine or tryptophan, this CDR3 likely stems from a read error. The V and J genes are TRBV30 and TRBJ2-5; the D gene could be TRBD1 or TRBD2 (6 bases each). V lost 8 bases, J lost 5 bases, and 21 bases lay in between. There are 14 residues in the CDR3. Per germline, CDR1 GTSNPN and CDR2 SVGIG (reference sequence). The CDR3 protein is CASAVGGLAETQYV. CDR3 coding DNA: TGTGCCAGTGCTGTGGGGGGCTTGGCTGAGACCCAGTACGTC.

In this sample, this clonotype turned up many times. The rearrangement uses TRBV7-9 and TRBJ1-5; possibly TRBD1 for D (6 bases). Germline-derived CDR1 and CDR2 are SEHNR and FQNEAQ (reference sequence). V lost 2 bases and J lost 0, with 17 bases in between. The CDR3 is 18 residues long. The CDR3 DNA sequence: TGTGCCAGCAGCTTAAATCGGTACAGGGAGGATAGCAATCAGCCCCAGCATTTT. The encoded protein is CASSLNRYREDSNQPQHF.

The chain combines TRBV20-1 with TRBJ2-2; D may be TRBD2 (7 bases). This CDR3 comprises 16 residues. V was cut by 3 bases and J by 4 bases, with 18 bases left in between. The V gene's germline CDR1 is DFQATT and CDR2 SNEGSKA (reference sequence). The CDR3: CSARGSGGLGTGELFF. CDR3 DNA: TGCAGTGCTAGGGGCTCGGGGGGCCTTGGCACCGGGGAGCTGTTTTTT.